Each of the 13 T cell receptor beta chains below was sequenced from the same sample in a study of blood T cell repertoires in COVID-19. Generated by immunoSEQ multiplex PCR, the TCRdb table keeps only in-frame clones and is missing some. This table holds 150,000 to 200,000 clones, roughly 84% found once. The sequencing input was peripheral blood. These receptors were obtained from a woman between 65 and 79 years old with COVID-19, enrolled during active disease.

The chain has TRBV7-2 and TRBJ2-4, with D perhaps matching TRBD2 (5 bases). Trimming shortened V by 1 base and J by 11 bases, and 15 bases separated the two germline ends. Germline-derived CDR1 and CDR2 are SGHTA and FQGNSA. This CDR3 is built from 14 residues. This CDR3 is CASSLGAFRAVQYF. In nucleotides, the CDR3 is TGTGCCAGCAGCTTAGGGGCCTTTAGAGCGGTTCAGTACTTC. Full variable domain (rest looked up from reference TRBV7-2 and TRBJ2-4): GAGVSQSPSNKVTEKGKDVELRCDPISGHTALYWYRQSLGQGLEFLIYFQGNSAPDKSGLPSDRFSAERTGGSVSTLTIQRTQQEDSAVYLCASSLGAFRAVQYFGAGTRLSVL.

The chain links TRBV9 to TRBJ1-1, with a weak D call TRBD1 (5 bases). V was pared by 6 bases and J by 8 bases, with 17 bases between. The CDR3 extends over 13 amino acids. Germline CDR1 reads SGDLS; CDR2 reads YYNGEE. The CDR3 DNA is TGTGCCAGCACCCCGGGAGGGGCGGGGGAAGCTTTCTTT. This encodes CASTPGGAGEAFF.

This chain joins TRBV24-1 and TRBJ2-5, with TRBD2 as a possible D gene (5 bases). CDR3 length equals 18 residues. CDR1 KGHDR and CDR2 SFDVKD come from the germline V gene. Trimming removed 2 bases at V and 0 bases at J, with 18 bases between. The CDR3 is CATSDSSAGTPYQETQYF. The CDR3 bases are TGTGCCACCAGTGATTCCTCCGCGGGTACACCGTACCAAGAGACCCAGTACTTC.

The chain recombines TRBV6-5 with TRBJ1-4, with 7 bases identical to TRBD1. Germline CDR1 MNHEY, CDR2 SVGAGI. There are 15 residues in the CDR3. V shed 6 bases, J shed 0 bases, and the junction held 4 bases outside the gene matches. CDR3 residues: CASRQGLATNEKLFF. CDR3 in DNA: TGTGCCAGCAGACAGGGGCTGGCAACTAATGAAAAACTGTTTTTT.

This chain uses TRBV10-3 with TRBJ2-7; possibly TRBD1 for D (6 bases). V lost 3 bases and J lost 2, with 14 bases in between. CDR3 length: 15 amino acids. Germline CDR1 ENHRY, CDR2 SYGVKD. This chain's CDR3 is CAISEGGGSAYEQYV. Here the CDR3 DNA reads TGTGCCATCAGTGAAGGGGGTGGGAGCGCCTACGAGCAGTACGTC.

On this clone itself: Germline is not matched at one junction end, which may reflect a read error. The chain has TRBV7-8 and TRBJ1-6; D not resolved. Looked up from germline, CDR1 is SGHVS and CDR2 is FQNEAQ. The CDR3 spans 16 residues. CDR3 bases: TGTGCCAGCAGCCGGGAGAGGGTTAGCCTGAATTCACCCCTCCATTTT. Its translation: CASSRERVSLNSPLHF. The complete variable domain, with remaining parts taken from reference TRBV7-8 and TRBJ1-6, reads GAGVSQSPRYKVAKRGQDVALRCDPISGHVSLFWYQQALGQGPEFLTYFQNEAQLDKSGLPSDRFFAERPEGSVSTLKIQRTQQEDSAVYLCASSRERVSLNSPLHFGNGTRLTVT.

The CDR3 is CASTPKNRGGRAEAFF. CDR3 DNA sequence: TGTGCCAGCACCCCAAAGAATAGGGGGGGGAGGGCTGAAGCTTTCTTT. This sequence joins TRBV3-1 (or the pseudogene TRBV3-2) and TRBJ1-1; D might be TRBD1 (6 bases). With 7 bases removed from V and 6 bases from J, the gap between germline ends came to 24 bases. Germline V gives CDR1 LGHDT, CDR2 YNNKEL (reference sequence). The CDR3 loop spans 16 amino acids.

This clone was observed a few times. The chain uses TRBV18 and TRBJ2-7; no clear D gene. CDR3 length: 13 amino acids. Germline assignment: CDR1 KGHSH and CDR2 LQKENI. Here the CDR3 DNA reads TGTGCCAGCTCTCCACAGAGCTCCTACGAGCAGTACGTC. It translates to CASSPQSSYEQYV.

The V gene is TRBV6-1, the J gene TRBJ1-2, with D possibly TRBD1 on 5 matching bases. V was cut by 8 bases and J by 4 bases, with 20 bases left in between. CDR3 size: 15 residues. Germline assignment: CDR1 MNHNS and CDR2 SASEGT. The CDR3 here is CASAQGARGSYGYTF. In nucleotides, the CDR3 is TGTGCCAGCGCCCAAGGGGCGCGTGGAAGCTATGGCTACACCTTC.

This clone was observed a handful of times. A read error may produce the germline difference seen at one junction end. This chain links TRBV7-7 with TRBJ2-7; D ambiguous. The CDR3 length is 13 residues. Germline V gene lookup returns CDR1 SSHAT and CDR2 FNYEAQ (reference sequence). The CDR3 DNA sequence: TGTGCTAGCAGCTTAGGAGACACTTACGAGCAGTACTTC. Translating gives CASSLGDTYEQYF.

This rearrangement joins TRBV6-4 to TRBJ2-6; D possibly corresponds to TRBD1 (6 bases). Trimming shortened V by 2 bases and J by 0 bases, and 8 bases separated the two germline ends. Germline loops: CDR1 MRHNA, CDR2 SNTAGT. There are 16 residues in the CDR3. CDR3 loop: CASSDTRGSGANVLTF. CDR3 nucleotides: TGTGCCAGCAGTGACACCAGGGGCTCTGGGGCCAACGTCCTGACTTTC.

J is TRBJ1-5 and V is TRBV9; the D is unclear. The CDR3 runs 15 residues. V dropped 3 bases and J dropped 3 bases, with 13 bases sitting between them. Germline V gene data show CDR1 as SGDLS and CDR2 as YYNGEE. Written as DNA, the CDR3 is TGTGCCAGCAGCGCTTCCTCCGGTGCCAATCAGCCCCAGCATTTT. Translated: CASSASSGANQPQHF. Looking up the rest from reference TRBV9 and TRBJ1-5 gives the full variable domain: DSGVTQTPKHLITATGQRVTLRCSPRSGDLSVYWYQQSLDQGLQFLIQYYNGEERAKGNILERFSAQQFPDLHSELNLSSLELGDSALYFCASSASSGANQPQHFGDGTRLSIL.

The gene calls are TRBV2 and TRBJ2-6; 7 bases are a match to TRBD1. Looked up from germline, CDR1 is SNHLY and CDR2 is FYNNEI. This CDR3 is built from 17 residues. With V trimmed by 6 bases and J by 0 bases, 8 bases remained unmatched. CDR3 region: CASRAGQASSGANVLTF. Written as DNA, the CDR3 is TGTGCCAGCAGGGCCGGACAGGCAAGCTCTGGGGCCAACGTCCTGACTTTC.